The T cell receptor (beta chain) described here comes from a study of follicular helper T cells after annual influenza vaccination (dated by TCRdb to about 2017). Describing the broader study: After each seasonal influenza vaccination, blood was collected on days 0, 7 and 28. Six subjects had multi-year samples: four covered two vaccination seasons and two covered three seasons. To look at recall of cTfh clones, some subjects were tracked through successive annual vaccinations covering the 2013-2014, 2014-2015 and 2015-2016 seasons. One week after vaccination, a second recruited cohort of approximately twelve subjects (Table S1) displayed a similar ICOS+CD38+ cTfh response. The 2013-2014 samples were cryopreserved, while the 2015 samples were processed right after collection.

This clone is a singleton in its sample. Its recognized antigen is unknown. Base qualities are not provided; no much larger clone lies one nucleotide away. In light of the paper, this sample's time point label describes: 2015-2016 season, 7 days after influenza vaccination. Adults received seasonal inactivated influenza vaccine (Fluvarix), and TCRB sequencing tracked sorted blood CD4 subsets before and after vaccination. To be eligible, subjects had to live in the community and must not have received influenza vaccine in the previous 6 months. Exclusions included influenza vaccine contraindications, substance abuse, HIV/AIDS, active malignancy, immunomodulatory medication and active illness such as respiratory infection. At each time point, roughly 35 to 110 mL of blood was collected. Ficoll-Paque PLUS or SepMate separation was used to isolate PBMC. As a non-Tfh subset for comparison, CXCR5- memory CD4 T cells were sorted. Before DNA extraction, cell subsets were sorted from PBMC on a BD FACS Aria.

To prepare the library, the immunoSEQ multiplex PCR assay was applied. Adaptive Biotechnologies handled the TCRB amplification, library preparation, sequencing and preliminary bioinformatics at Survey level resolution. The original pipeline was this. Clonality was calculated in R as 1 minus normalized Shannon entropy, and the Gini index was calculated with the R package ineq. The overlap score was defined as the summed counts of shared sequences divided by the total counts of all sequences in both compared samples. The significance of shared clonotypes was tested with Fisher's exact test, assuming a theoretical repertoire of 10^7 TCRB sequences. TCRdb limited this immuneACCESS table to in-frame rearrangements with V and J called. A share of clones is missing; checked studies link under half to unresolved V genes, and the rest is unexplained. Clone size and V and J calls were adopted from that table, with D and trimming inferred from the DNA. Recorded for this sample are about 6,800 clones; approximately 78% of them occurred a single time. The ten largest clones add up to just over 1.4% of the sample.

Findings and caveats that apply to the study as a whole: In evaluating whether influenza clones were enriched, the possibility that the far larger non-cTfh compartments were undersampled could not be ruled out. Successive annual vaccinations recalled a recurrent oligoclonal ICOS+CD38+ cTfh response that contained tetramer and AIM influenza-specific clonotypes. Day 7 ICOS+CD38+ clones were most often found later in ICOS-CD38- cTfh, suggesting that subset may serve as a memory reservoir. Rare clonotypes could not be sampled because productive TCRB sequences were recovered from only about 9-20% of the analyzed cells. ICOS+CD38+ cTfh clonality correlated with the frequency of that population, and its change correlated with the change in circulating plasmablast frequency.

The sample here was CXCR5- memory CD4+ T cells sorted from blood, taken 7 days after influenza vaccination. The sample's cell subset or site, from its label and the paper: CXCR5- memory CD4 T cells. The TCR comes from an adult who received the influenza vaccine.

Read as DNA, the sequence is TGTGCCAGCAGCCGAGGGGCTAGCTTCGAGACCCAGTACTTC. It encodes CASSRGASFETQYF. This chain is built from TRBV7-9 and TRBJ2-5, with the D assignment possibly TRBD1 or TRBD2, given 5 matching bases for each. The cysteine opens and the phenylalanine closes a CDR3 of 14 amino acids. The read is trimmed to its CDR3 DNA, 42 bases read in frame from base 1. At the junction V is shortened by 5 bases and J by 5 bases, with 15 bases in between. CDR1 and CDR2 are drawn from the germline V gene (reference sequence): SEHNR, FQNEAQ.